This TCR beta chain was documented in a study of OX40 agonist ivuxolimab in advanced cancers. On the study more broadly: The study treated patients with ivuxolimab, an agonistic anti-OX40 (CD134) antibody.

Trimming at V came to 4 bases and at J to 7 bases, leaving 4 bases not matched to a gene. Germline values: CDR1 LNHDA, CDR2 SQIVND (reference sequence). The CDR3 is 15 amino acids. TCRdb's table, derived via immunoSEQ multiplex PCR, lists solely in-frame clones and lacks some. Of about 52,000 clones detected, about 93% appear once; the ten largest clones hold approximately 23%. The sequence derives from an adult with an advanced solid tumor such as melanoma, head and neck, liver or kidney cancer. The material was CD4+ or CD8+ T cells sorted from blood, obtained in a trial of the OX40 agonist ivuxolimab. The chain couples TRBV19 to TRBJ2-1; 13 nucleotides agree with TRBD2. The DNA of the CDR3 is TGTGCCAGTAGTAGGACTAGCGGGAGTCTTAATGAGCAGTTCTTC. Protein sequence: CASSRTSGSLNEQFF.